This T cell receptor (beta chain) was obtained from a study of monozygotic twins with inflammatory bowel disease. Study-level results: Support for a single strong signal or clonotype associated with IBD was absent.

Germline V gene lookup returns CDR1 MNHNS and CDR2 SASEGT. There are 15 residues in the CDR3. For this clonotype: The antigen is undetermined.

TCRdb reprocessed the 5' RACE reads and reports one entry per CDR3 protein, with no DNA. The ten top clones account for about 5%, within a sample of roughly 300,000 distinct CDR3 sequences. Each donor supplied more than 2 ml of blood. V usage is TRBV6-1 and J usage is TRBJ2-1. The clonotype comes from a human donor with ulcerative colitis or Crohn's disease, or a healthy co-twin of an affected twin (not recorded which). Sequences were obtained from blood. CDR3 in amino acids: CASSKDRRLYNEQFF.